A single T cell receptor (beta chain) is shown here with its context. Its cognate antigen is unknown. This entry belongs to a study of OX40 agonist ivuxolimab in advanced cancers. Study information: Checkpoint inhibitors had been given previously to about 40% of patients. Study-wide points: Some nonresponders likewise displayed low normalized T-cell clonal expansion.

The CDR3 is made up of 14 amino acids. The V and J ends lost 7 bases and 3 bases, in that order; junction bases with no gene match: 7. Germline-derived CDR1 and CDR2 are LNHDA and SQIVND (reference sequence). Using immunoSEQ multiplex PCR, the repertoire was profiled, and TCRdb retains in-frame clones only, with some absent. This sample has 55,000 to 75,000 clones, with roughly four fifths found just once. This TCR derives from an adult with an advanced solid tumor such as melanoma, head and neck, liver or kidney cancer. Source: CD4+ or CD8+ T cells sorted from blood, taken in a trial of the OX40 agonist ivuxolimab. This rearrangement joins TRBV19 to TRBJ2-7; the match to TRBD1 covers 9 bases. The CDR3 bases are TGTGCCAGTACCCCCGGGACAGGGCGCTACGAGCAGTACTTC. Translated: CASTPGTGRYEQYF.